A selection of T cell receptor beta chains follows, all from one sample in a study of blood T cells in healthy people across ages. In TCRdb, the 5' RACE reads were re-called with MiXCR into one record per CDR3 protein. In the table there are roughly 1.4 million distinct CDR3 sequences, roughly 59% of which are singletons. Material for sequencing was blood. Receptors were obtained from a man aged 18 to 35 in good health. Each CDR3 is given with its conserved first and last residue. Each record gives: CDR3 protein, CDR3 DNA, V gene, J gene, clone size, D gene. The D gene is left open where the match is weak. Clone size is not always given. Where it is, it says once, few, many or a class for expanded clones.

CDR3aa: CASSRTSGTSYERYF
CDR3nt: TGTGCCAGCTCCCGGACTAGCGGTACGTCCTACGAGCGGTACTTC
v_gene: TRBV18
j_gene: TRBJ2-5
abundance: once
d_gene: TRBD2

CDR3aa: CASSQDGGRNQPQHF
CDR3nt: TGCGCCAGCAGCCAAGATGGGGGGCGGAATCAGCCCCAGCATTTT
v_gene: TRBV4-3
j_gene: TRBJ1-5
abundance: NA
d_gene: NA

CDR3aa: CATSDAGTGGVNEQFF
CDR3nt: TGTGCCACCAGTGATGCCGGGACAGGGGGCGTCAATGAGCAGTTCTTC
v_gene: TRBV24-1
j_gene: TRBJ2-1
abundance: NA
d_gene: TRBD1

CDR3aa: CASSAGTGDYTGELFF
CDR3nt: TGCGCCAGCAGCGCAGGGACAGGGGACTACACCGGGGAGCTGTTTTTT
v_gene: TRBV5-1
j_gene: TRBJ2-2
abundance: NA
d_gene: TRBD1

CDR3aa: CASRYNPGQSFYEQYF
CDR3nt: TGTGCCAGCAGGTACAATCCGGGACAGAGTTTCTACGAGCAGTACTTC
v_gene: TRBV6-6
j_gene: TRBJ2-7
abundance: NA
d_gene: TRBD1

CDR3aa: CAISENASGEQFF
CDR3nt: TGTGCCATCAGTGAAAATGCTAGCGGTGAGCAGTTCTTC
v_gene: TRBV10-3
j_gene: TRBJ2-1
abundance: NA
d_gene: TRBD2

CDR3aa: CASSQDGRKAFF
CDR3nt: TGTGCCAGCAGCCAAGATGGGAGAAAAGCTTTCTTT
v_gene: TRBV4-2
j_gene: TRBJ1-1
abundance: NA
d_gene: NA

CDR3aa: CASSAGTGGGYEQYF
CDR3nt: TGTGCCAGCAGCGCCGGGACAGGGGGCGGCTACGAGCAGTACTTC
v_gene: TRBV2
j_gene: TRBJ2-7
abundance: NA
d_gene: TRBD1

CDR3aa: CASSHIAGGEQFF
CDR3nt: TGTGCCAGCAGCCATATAGCGGGGGGTGAGCAGTTCTTC
v_gene: TRBV7-6
j_gene: TRBJ2-1
abundance: NA
d_gene: TRBD2

CDR3aa: CASSLPQWGETQYF
CDR3nt: TGTGCCAGCAGCTTGCCCCAATGGGGGGAGACCCAGTACTTC
v_gene: TRBV7-8
j_gene: TRBJ2-5
abundance: NA
d_gene: NA

CDR3aa: CASSFRSTGKTHEKLFF
CDR3nt: TGTGCCAGCAGTTTCCGCTCTACCGGGAAGACCCATGAAAAACTGTTTTTT
v_gene: TRBV27
j_gene: TRBJ1-4
abundance: NA
d_gene: NA

CDR3aa: CASREPGQQKQYF
CDR3nt: TGTGCCAGCAGGGAACCGGGACAGCAAAAGCAGTACTTC
v_gene: TRBV7-2
j_gene: TRBJ2-7
abundance: NA
d_gene: TRBD1

CDR3aa: CASSMRQRGAETQYF
CDR3nt: TGTGCCAGCAGCATGAGACAGCGAGGTGCGGAGACCCAGTACTTC
v_gene: TRBV7-8
j_gene: TRBJ2-5
abundance: NA
d_gene: NA

CDR3aa: CASNWDRTKETQYF
CDR3nt: TGTGCCAGCAACTGGGACAGAACTAAAGAGACCCAGTACTTC
v_gene: TRBV7-9
j_gene: TRBJ2-5
abundance: NA
d_gene: TRBD1

CDR3aa: CASSLEGAGTQYF
CDR3nt: TGTGCCAGCAGCTTGGAGGGGGCTGGGACCCAGTACTTC
v_gene: TRBV12-3/TRBV12-4
j_gene: TRBJ2-5
abundance: NA
d_gene: NA

CDR3aa: CASSQPGHSGNAEAFF
CDR3nt: TGCGCCAGCAGCCAACCGGGACATTCGGGGAACGCTGAAGCTTTCTTT
v_gene: TRBV4-1
j_gene: TRBJ1-1
abundance: NA
d_gene: NA

CDR3aa: CASSQVELVTNEQFF
CDR3nt: TGCGCCAGCAGCCAAGTAGAACTAGTAACCAATGAGCAGTTCTTC
v_gene: TRBV4-1
j_gene: TRBJ2-1
abundance: NA
d_gene: NA

CDR3aa: CASSFFRNYEETQYF
CDR3nt: TGTGCCAGCAGCTTCTTCCGTAACTATGAAGAGACCCAGTACTTC
v_gene: TRBV5-6
j_gene: TRBJ2-5
abundance: NA
d_gene: NA

CDR3aa: CASSQLREKLFF
CDR3nt: TGTGCCAGCAGCCAATTGCGCGAAAAACTGTTTTTT
v_gene: TRBV3-1
j_gene: TRBJ1-4
abundance: NA
d_gene: NA

CDR3aa: CSAAPKTGMDGYTF
CDR3nt: TGCAGTGCCGCACCCAAGACAGGGATGGATGGCTACACCTTC
v_gene: TRBV20-1
j_gene: TRBJ1-2
abundance: NA
d_gene: TRBD1

CDR3aa: CASSHWGDDEQYF
CDR3nt: TGCGCCAGCAGCCATTGGGGGGACGACGAGCAGTACTTC
v_gene: TRBV4-3
j_gene: TRBJ2-7
abundance: NA
d_gene: NA

CDR3aa: CSARDARQHNEKLFF
CDR3nt: TGCAGTGCTAGAGATGCGAGGCAGCACAATGAAAAACTGTTTTTT
v_gene: TRBV20-1
j_gene: TRBJ1-4
abundance: NA
d_gene: NA

CDR3aa: CASSRGSSGNTIYF
CDR3nt: TGTGCCAGCAGCCGAGGGAGCTCTGGAAACACCATATATTTT
v_gene: TRBV14
j_gene: TRBJ1-3
abundance: NA
d_gene: NA

CDR3aa: CAIPRLALFTYEQYF
CDR3nt: TGTGCCATCCCGCGACTAGCGCTTTTTACCTACGAGCAGTACTTC
v_gene: TRBV10-3
j_gene: TRBJ2-7
abundance: few
d_gene: TRBD2

CDR3aa: CASSSGGALANVLTF
CDR3nt: TGCGCCAGCAGCTCCGGGGGGGCCTTGGCCAACGTCCTGACTTTC
v_gene: TRBV5-1
j_gene: TRBJ2-6
abundance: NA
d_gene: TRBD2

CDR3aa: CAISVAGGLGNEQFF
CDR3nt: TGTGCCATCTCGGTGGCGGGGGGACTAGGTAATGAGCAGTTCTTC
v_gene: TRBV10-3
j_gene: TRBJ2-1
abundance: NA
d_gene: TRBD2

CDR3aa: CASSQVSGDYNEQFF
CDR3nt: TGTGCCAGCAGCCAAGTTAGCGGGGATTACAATGAGCAGTTCTTC
v_gene: TRBV4-2
j_gene: TRBJ2-1
abundance: NA
d_gene: TRBD2

CDR3aa: CASSHASDRGESTYEQYF
CDR3nt: TGTGCCAGCAGCCACGCTTCGGACAGGGGAGAAAGTACCTACGAGCAGTACTTC
v_gene: TRBV4-2
j_gene: TRBJ2-7
abundance: NA
d_gene: TRBD1

CDR3aa: CASSLVRGRWGTDTQYF
CDR3nt: TGTGCCAGCAGCTTAGTGAGGGGGCGCTGGGGCACAGATACGCAGTATTTT
v_gene: TRBV7-2
j_gene: TRBJ2-3
abundance: NA
d_gene: TRBD1

CDR3aa: CSARTPSYEQYF
CDR3nt: TGCAGTGCTAGAACCCCCTCCTACGAGCAGTACTTC
v_gene: TRBV20-1
j_gene: TRBJ2-7
abundance: NA
d_gene: NA

CDR3aa: CSAADRSTDTQYF
CDR3nt: TGCAGTGCTGCCGACAGGTCCACAGATACGCAGTATTTT
v_gene: TRBV20-1
j_gene: TRBJ2-3
abundance: NA
d_gene: NA

CDR3aa: CASSRLAGNTGELFF
CDR3nt: TGTGCCAGCAGTCGGCTAGCGGGAAACACCGGGGAGCTGTTTTTT
v_gene: TRBV2
j_gene: TRBJ2-2
abundance: few
d_gene: TRBD2

CDR3aa: CASSLGGLAGGHEQFF
CDR3nt: TGTGCCAGCAGCTTAGGGGGGCTAGCGGGAGGGCATGAGCAGTTCTTC
v_gene: TRBV11-2
j_gene: TRBJ2-1
abundance: few
d_gene: TRBD2

CDR3aa: CATGSAGELFF
CDR3nt: TGTGCCACCGGTTCCGCCGGGGAGCTGTTTTTT
v_gene: TRBV9
j_gene: TRBJ2-2
abundance: few
d_gene: NA

CDR3aa: CASSQDKTAYATNEKLFF
CDR3nt: TGCGCCAGCAGCCAAGATAAGACAGCATATGCAACTAATGAAAAACTGTTTTTT
v_gene: TRBV4-1
j_gene: TRBJ1-4
abundance: once
d_gene: NA

CDR3aa: CASSRGLGTEAFF
CDR3nt: TGTGCCAGCAGCAGGGGGCTCGGCACTGAAGCTTTCTTT
v_gene: TRBV6-1
j_gene: TRBJ1-1
abundance: NA
d_gene: TRBD1

CDR3aa: CASSLHGRGESQETQYF
CDR3nt: TGTGCCAGCAGTTTACACGGGAGAGGGGAAAGCCAAGAGACCCAGTACTTC
v_gene: TRBV28
j_gene: TRBJ2-5
abundance: NA
d_gene: NA